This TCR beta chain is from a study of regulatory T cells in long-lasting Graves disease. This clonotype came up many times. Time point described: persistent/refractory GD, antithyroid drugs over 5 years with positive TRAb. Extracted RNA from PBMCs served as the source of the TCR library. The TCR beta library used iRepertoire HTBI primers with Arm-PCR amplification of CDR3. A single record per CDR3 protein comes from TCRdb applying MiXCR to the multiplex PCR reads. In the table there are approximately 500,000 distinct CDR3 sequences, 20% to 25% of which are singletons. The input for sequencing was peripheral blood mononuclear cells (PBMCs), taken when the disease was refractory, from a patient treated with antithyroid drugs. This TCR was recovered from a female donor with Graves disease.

CDR3 in DNA: TGTGCCAGCAGCCTACAGGGGAGTGGGCTCACTGAAGCTTTCTTT. Amino acid sequence: CASSLQGSGLTEAFF. V is TRBV7-2 and J is TRBJ1-1, with 7 positions matching TRBD1. The V gene end was trimmed by 5 bases and the J gene end by 4 bases; junction bases not matched to a gene: 10. This CDR3 comprises 15 residues. The germline gives CDR1 SGHTA, CDR2 FQGNSA. Full variable domain (outside the CDR3, taken from reference TRBV7-2 and TRBJ1-1): GAGVSQSPSNKVTEKGKDVELRCDPISGHTALYWYRQSLGQGLEFLIYFQGNSAPDKSGLPSDRFSAERTGGSVSTLTIQRTQQEDSAVYLCASSLQGSGLTEAFFGQGTRLTVV.